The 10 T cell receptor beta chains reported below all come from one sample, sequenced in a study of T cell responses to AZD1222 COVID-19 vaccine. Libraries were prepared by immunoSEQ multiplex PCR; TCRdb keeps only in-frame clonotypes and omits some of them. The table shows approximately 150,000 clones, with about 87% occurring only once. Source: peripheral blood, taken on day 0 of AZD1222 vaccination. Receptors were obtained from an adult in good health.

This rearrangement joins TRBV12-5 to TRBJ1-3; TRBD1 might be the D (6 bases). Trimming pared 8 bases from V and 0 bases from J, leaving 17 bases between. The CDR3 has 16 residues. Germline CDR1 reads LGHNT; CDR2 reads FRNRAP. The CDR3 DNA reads TGTGCTAGTTCCCCTCCAACGGGGGCCTCTGGAAACACCATATATTTT. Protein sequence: CASSPPTGASGNTIYF.

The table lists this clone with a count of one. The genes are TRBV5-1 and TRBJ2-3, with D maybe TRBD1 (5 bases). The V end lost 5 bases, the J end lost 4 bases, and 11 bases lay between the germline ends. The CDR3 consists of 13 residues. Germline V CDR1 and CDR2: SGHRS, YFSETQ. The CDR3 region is CASSRDSSDTQYF. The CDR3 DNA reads TGCGCCAGCAGTAGAGACAGTTCAGATACGCAGTATTTT.

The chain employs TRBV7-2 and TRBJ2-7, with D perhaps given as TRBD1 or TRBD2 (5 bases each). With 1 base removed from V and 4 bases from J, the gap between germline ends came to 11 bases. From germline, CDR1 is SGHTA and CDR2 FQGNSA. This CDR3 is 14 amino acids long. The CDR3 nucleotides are TGTGCCAGCAGCTTAGGGGGGAGCGGTTACGAGCAGTACTTC. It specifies CASSLGGSGYEQYF.

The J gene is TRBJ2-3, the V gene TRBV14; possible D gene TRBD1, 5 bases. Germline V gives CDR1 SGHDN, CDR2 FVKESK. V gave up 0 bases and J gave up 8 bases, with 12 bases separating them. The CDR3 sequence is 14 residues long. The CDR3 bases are TGTGCCAGCAGCCAAGACAGGGCCAAGGGTACGCAGTATTTT. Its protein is CASSQDRAKGTQYF.

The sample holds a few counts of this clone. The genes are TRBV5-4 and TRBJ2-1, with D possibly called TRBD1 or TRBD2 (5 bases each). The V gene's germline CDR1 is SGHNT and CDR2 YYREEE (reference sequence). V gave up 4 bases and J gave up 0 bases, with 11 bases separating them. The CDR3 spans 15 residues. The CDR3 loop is CASSRDLSSYNEQFF. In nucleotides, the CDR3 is TGTGCCAGCAGCAGGGACCTAAGCTCCTACAATGAGCAGTTCTTC.

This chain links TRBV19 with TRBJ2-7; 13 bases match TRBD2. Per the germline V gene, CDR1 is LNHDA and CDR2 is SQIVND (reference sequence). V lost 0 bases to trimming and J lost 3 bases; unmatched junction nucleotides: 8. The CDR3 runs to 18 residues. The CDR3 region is CASSIDGGLAGSLYEQYF. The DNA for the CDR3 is TGTGCCAGTAGTATAGATGGGGGACTAGCGGGATCTCTCTACGAGCAGTACTTC.

The CDR3 here is CASSLGRPGANVLTF. The CDR3 DNA follows: TGCGCCAGCAGCCTCGGGAGGCCCGGGGCCAACGTCCTGACTTTC. The chain couples TRBV4-3 to TRBJ2-6; TRBD2 matches 7 bases. Trimming at V came to 4 bases and at J to 4 bases, leaving 4 bases not matched to a gene. Germline V lookup: CDR1 LGHNA, CDR2 YSLEER. This CDR3 has 15 amino acids.

The CDR3 sequence: CSVEVKGATTEAFF. Here the CDR3 DNA reads TGCAGCGTTGAAGTAAAGGGGGCGACCACTGAAGCTTTCTTT. This chain connects TRBV29-1 to TRBJ1-1; 7 bases fit TRBD1. Trimming at V came to 1 base and at J to 4 bases, leaving 6 bases not matched to a gene. This CDR3 has 14 amino acids. Germline V gene data show CDR1 as SQVTM and CDR2 as ANQGSEA.

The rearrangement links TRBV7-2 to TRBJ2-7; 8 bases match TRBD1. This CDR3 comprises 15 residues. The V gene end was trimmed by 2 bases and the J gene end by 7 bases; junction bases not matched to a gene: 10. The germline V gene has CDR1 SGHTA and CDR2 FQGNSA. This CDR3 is CASSLRWQGAREQYF. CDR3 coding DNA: TGTGCCAGCAGCTTAAGGTGGCAGGGGGCGAGGGAGCAGTACTTC.

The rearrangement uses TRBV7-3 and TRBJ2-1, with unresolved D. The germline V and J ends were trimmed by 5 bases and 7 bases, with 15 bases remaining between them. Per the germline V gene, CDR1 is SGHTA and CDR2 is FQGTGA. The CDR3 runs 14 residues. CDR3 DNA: TGTGCCAGCAGCCATCGACGGTTGGGGAATGAGCAGTTCTTC. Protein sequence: CASSHRRLGNEQFF.